The 2 T cell receptor beta chains listed next were all sequenced from one sample in a study of blood T cell repertoires in COVID-19. Assay used: immunoSEQ multiplex PCR; TCRdb lists only in-frame clones, some missing. In the table there are 250,000 to 350,000 clones, 89% of which are singletons. Material for sequencing was peripheral blood. The receptors were sampled from a young man who had recovered from COVID-19.

This rearrangement joins TRBV5-1 to TRBJ2-1; 14 bases match TRBD2. V shed 3 bases, J shed 0 bases, and the junction held 5 bases outside the gene matches. The CDR3 extends over 18 amino acids. CDR1 is SGHRS and CDR2 is YFSETQ in the germline V gene. The CDR3 loop is CASSSLGTSGSSYNEQFF. The CDR3 nucleotides read TGCGCCAGCAGCTCCCTGGGGACTAGCGGGAGCTCCTACAATGAGCAGTTCTTC.

The rearrangement joins TRBV5-1 to TRBJ2-3; 10 bases fit TRBD1. V shed 5 bases and J 3 bases; nucleotides not matched to a gene: 3. Germline CDR1 and CDR2: SGHRS and YFSETQ. The CDR3 is 14 amino acids. The CDR3 bases are TGCGCCAGCAGGTGGACAGGGGGTACAGATACGCAGTATTTT. Translating it yields CASRWTGGTDTQYF.